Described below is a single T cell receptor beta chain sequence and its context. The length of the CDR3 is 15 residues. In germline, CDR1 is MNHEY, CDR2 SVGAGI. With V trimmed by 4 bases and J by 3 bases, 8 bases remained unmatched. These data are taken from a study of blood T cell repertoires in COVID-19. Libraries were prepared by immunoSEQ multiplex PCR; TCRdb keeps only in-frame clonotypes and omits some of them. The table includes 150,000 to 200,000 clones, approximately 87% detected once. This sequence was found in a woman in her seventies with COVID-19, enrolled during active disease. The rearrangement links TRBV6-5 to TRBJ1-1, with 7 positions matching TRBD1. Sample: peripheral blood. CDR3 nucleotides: TGTGCCAGCAGTTCCAGGGGGGTACTTTACACTGAAGCTTTCTTT. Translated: CASSSRGVLYTEAFF.